This T cell receptor (beta chain) was identified in a study of pediatric ulcerative colitis. About the study: Fewer than 10 patients showed pancolitis and two showed left-sided colitis. Study results and caveats: Two patients' blood samples yielded substantially fewer templates.

On this clone itself: The antigen is unknown.

The blood sample was taken during the colonoscopy visit. Trimming shortened V by 0 bases and J by 7 bases, and 12 bases separated the two germline ends. This CDR3 spans 14 amino acids. Germline CDR1 MRHNA, CDR2 SNTAGT. The table came from immunoSEQ multiplex PCR; TCRdb's copy has only in-frame clones and leaves some out. The sample carries about 32,000 clones, around 80% recorded once. The specimen sequenced was blood. The sequence was obtained from a boy aged 5-17 years with severe ulcerative colitis. The chain is built from TRBV6-4 and TRBJ1-2; tentatively, D is TRBD1 (5 bases). The CDR3 is CASSDSNRGGGYTF. The DNA of the CDR3 is TGTGCCAGCAGTGACTCGAATCGGGGGGGTGGCTACACCTTC.